This T cell receptor (beta chain) was recovered during a study of CD8 T cells in Susac syndrome. Random hexamers served to reverse transcribe roughly 0.45 to 1 ug RNA. Via MiXCR, TCRdb re-called the immunoSEQ multiplex PCR reads, giving one row per CDR3 protein. Of 180,000 or so distinct CDR3 sequences in the sample, about 95% were seen once. J lost 4 bases, V lost 3 bases, and 6 bases had no gene match. The CDR3 is 16 residues long. CDR1 KGHDR and CDR2 SFDVKD come from the germline V gene. The sequence derives from a human donor in good health. The rearrangement links TRBV24-1 to TRBJ1-5; TRBD1 matches 9 bases. Sequenced input: CD4+ T cells from PBMCs. The CDR3 sequence is CATSDRSGTGNQPQHF. CDR3 bases: TGTGCCACCAGTGATAGGTCGGGGACAGGGAATCAGCCCCAGCATTTT.